Listed below are T cell receptor beta chains from one sample, sequenced in a study of control samples from healthy donors and cancer patients. Clones were read by immunoSEQ multiplex PCR, and TCRdb kept only the in-frame ones, dropping some. The sample records about 55,000 clones, 88% being singletons. The sample comprised blood. The receptors shown here come from a man between 45 and 60 years old in good health. The CDR3 runs from the conserved cysteine through the conserved F or W. The D gene is left open where the match is weak. Clone size is given for some rows only: seen once, a few or many times, or a class if the clone is expanded.

j_gene: TRBJ1-6
d_gene: -
v_gene: TRBV18
abundance: -
CDR3aa: CASSPPTISYNSPLHF
CDR3nt: TGTGCCAGCTCACCACCAACCATCTCCTATAATTCACCCCTCCACTTT

j_gene: TRBJ1-6
d_gene: -
v_gene: TRBV27
abundance: -
CDR3aa: CASSLRGSFQGINSPLHF
CDR3nt: TGTGCCAGCAGTTTACGGGGGTCCTTTCAGGGCATCAATTCACCCCTCCACTTT

j_gene: TRBJ2-1
d_gene: TRBD2
v_gene: TRBV28
abundance: -
CDR3aa: CASSLPGTSGRGNEQFF
CDR3nt: TGTGCCAGCAGTTTACCTGGGACTAGCGGGAGGGGCAATGAGCAGTTCTTC

j_gene: TRBJ1-5
d_gene: -
v_gene: TRBV19
abundance: -
CDR3aa: CASTQNWSGDQPQHF
CDR3nt: TGTGCCAGTACCCAAAATTGGTCAGGGGATCAGCCCCAGCATTTT

j_gene: TRBJ1-2
d_gene: TRBD1
v_gene: TRBV4-3
abundance: once
CDR3aa: CASSQDRGYTF
CDR3nt: TGCGCCAGCAGCCAGGACAGGGGCTACACCTTC

j_gene: TRBJ2-2
d_gene: TRBD1
v_gene: TRBV11-2
abundance: -
CDR3aa: CASSFWLGTGKNTGELFF
CDR3nt: TGTGCCAGCAGCTTCTGGCTTGGGACAGGGAAAAACACCGGGGAGCTGTTTTTT

j_gene: TRBJ1-5
d_gene: -
v_gene: TRBV19
abundance: -
CDR3aa: CASRRGGSNQPQHF
CDR3nt: TGTGCCAGTAGGAGAGGGGGTAGCAATCAGCCCCAGCATTTT

j_gene: TRBJ2-7
d_gene: -
v_gene: TRBV21-1
abundance: -
CDR3aa: CASSPRDTAYEQYF
CDR3nt: TGTGCCAGCAGCCCCCGGGACACAGCCTACGAGCAGTACTTC

j_gene: TRBJ2-2
d_gene: -
v_gene: TRBV28
abundance: -
CDR3aa: CASRTSAPKGAGELFF
CDR3nt: TGTGCCAGCAGGACGTCAGCGCCGAAGGGAGCCGGGGAGCTGTTTTTT

j_gene: TRBJ2-1
d_gene: TRBD2
v_gene: TRBV4-3
abundance: -
CDR3aa: CASSQESGRSYNEQFF
CDR3nt: TGCGCCAGCAGCCAAGAGAGCGGGAGGTCCTACAATGAGCAGTTCTTC

j_gene: TRBJ2-1
d_gene: -
v_gene: TRBV9
abundance: -
CDR3aa: CASSVEATRGLNEQFF
CDR3nt: TGTGCCAGCAGCGTAGAGGCTACCCGGGGGTTAAATGAGCAGTTCTTC

j_gene: TRBJ1-1
d_gene: -
v_gene: TRBV2
abundance: -
CDR3aa: CASIRGTNTEASF
CDR3nt: TGTGCCAGCATCCGGGGGACGAACACTGAAGCTTCCTTT

j_gene: TRBJ1-2
d_gene: -
v_gene: TRBV3-1/TRBV3-2
abundance: -
CDR3aa: CASSPNPDSGGYTF
CDR3nt: TGTGCCAGCAGCCCGAATCCGGACAGCGGCGGCTACACCTTC

j_gene: TRBJ1-2
d_gene: -
v_gene: TRBV7-9
abundance: once
CDR3aa: CASSLAGSDGYTF
CDR3nt: TGTGCCAGCAGCTTAGCAGGGTCGGATGGCTACACCTTC

j_gene: TRBJ1-4
d_gene: -
v_gene: TRBV28
abundance: -
CDR3aa: CASPAPGQAREKLFF
CDR3nt: TGTGCCAGCCCAGCCCCGGGCCAAGCGCGTGAAAAACTGTTTTTT

j_gene: TRBJ2-7
d_gene: -
v_gene: TRBV5-4
abundance: -
CDR3aa: CASSSWGRPLDYEQYF
CDR3nt: TGTGCCAGCAGCTCCTGGGGAAGGCCCCTCGACTACGAGCAGTACTTC

j_gene: TRBJ1-1
d_gene: -
v_gene: TRBV24-1
abundance: -
CDR3aa: CATSDLGFAFF
CDR3nt: TGTGCCACCAGTGATTTGGGGTTTGCTTTCTTT

j_gene: TRBJ1-5
d_gene: -
v_gene: TRBV24-1
abundance: -
CDR3aa: CATSALYSNQPQHF
CDR3nt: TGTGCCACCAGTGCACTCTATAGCAATCAGCCCCAGCATTTT

j_gene: TRBJ1-3
d_gene: -
v_gene: TRBV2
abundance: -
CDR3aa: CASVQGGGNTIYF
CDR3nt: TGTGCCAGCGTACAGGGAGGTGGAAACACCATATATTTT

j_gene: TRBJ1-3
d_gene: -
v_gene: TRBV13
abundance: -
CDR3aa: CASSSQGAGNTIYF
CDR3nt: TGTGCCAGCAGCTCTCAGGGAGCTGGAAACACCATATATTTT

j_gene: TRBJ2-5
d_gene: TRBD2
v_gene: TRBV24-1
abundance: -
CDR3aa: CATSAGGWRETQYF
CDR3nt: TGTGCCACCAGTGCGGGGGGATGGCGTGAGACCCAGTACTTC

j_gene: TRBJ2-1
d_gene: TRBD2
v_gene: TRBV10-3
abundance: -
CDR3aa: CAISETSGEYNEQFF
CDR3nt: TGTGCCATCAGTGAGACTAGCGGAGAATACAATGAGCAGTTCTTC

j_gene: TRBJ1-1
d_gene: TRBD1
v_gene: TRBV6-6
abundance: once
CDR3aa: CASSGKTGAYTEAFF
CDR3nt: TGTGCCAGCAGTGGCAAAACAGGGGCGTACACTGAAGCTTTCTTT

j_gene: TRBJ2-1
d_gene: -
v_gene: TRBV19
abundance: once
CDR3aa: CASSIGVNEQFF
CDR3nt: TGTGCCAGTAGTATCGGGGTGAATGAGCAGTTCTTC

j_gene: TRBJ2-2
d_gene: -
v_gene: TRBV5-1
abundance: once
CDR3aa: CASSQGSGGELFF
CDR3nt: TGCGCCAGCAGCCAGGGTTCCGGCGGGGAGCTGTTTTTT

j_gene: TRBJ2-1
d_gene: -
v_gene: TRBV21-1
abundance: -
CDR3aa: CASSKVRAGRGHNEQFF
CDR3nt: TGTGCCAGCAGCAAAGTCCGTGCGGGGAGGGGCCACAATGAGCAGTTCTTC

j_gene: TRBJ2-1
d_gene: TRBD2
v_gene: TRBV7-6
abundance: -
CDR3aa: CASSLELAANSYNEQFF
CDR3nt: TGTGCCAGCAGCTTAGAACTAGCGGCAAACTCCTACAATGAGCAGTTCTTC

j_gene: TRBJ2-2
d_gene: TRBD2
v_gene: TRBV19
abundance: -
CDR3aa: CAGRRTSGATGELFF
CDR3nt: TGTGCCGGAAGAAGGACTAGCGGGGCCACCGGGGAGCTGTTTTTT

j_gene: TRBJ1-2
d_gene: -
v_gene: TRBV5-4
abundance: few
CDR3aa: CASSLEGGGLYGYTF
CDR3nt: TGTGCCAGCAGCTTGGAGGGCGGTGGGCTCTATGGCTACACCTTC

j_gene: TRBJ1-5
d_gene: -
v_gene: TRBV28
abundance: -
CDR3aa: CASLRGEGGNQPQHF
CDR3nt: TGTGCCAGCCTCAGGGGAGAAGGGGGGAATCAGCCCCAGCATTTT

j_gene: TRBJ1-3
d_gene: -
v_gene: TRBV7-6
abundance: -
CDR3aa: CASSLEVFSYSGNTIYF
CDR3nt: TGTGCCAGCAGCTTAGAAGTTTTCTCCTACTCTGGAAACACCATATATTTT

j_gene: TRBJ1-1
d_gene: TRBD1
v_gene: TRBV30
abundance: -
CDR3aa: CAWSVQGWAEAFF
CDR3nt: TGTGCCTGGAGTGTACAGGGGTGGGCTGAAGCTTTCTTT

j_gene: TRBJ2-1
d_gene: -
v_gene: TRBV7-9
abundance: -
CDR3aa: CASGRTLPNEQFF
CDR3nt: TGTGCCAGCGGGAGGACACTGCCCAATGAGCAGTTCTTC

j_gene: TRBJ1-5
d_gene: -
v_gene: TRBV28
abundance: -
CDR3aa: CASSLRGTGSTPQHF
CDR3nt: TGTGCCAGCAGTTTAAGGGGGACTGGCTCGACGCCCCAGCATTTT

j_gene: TRBJ1-4
d_gene: -
v_gene: TRBV7-8
abundance: -
CDR3aa: CASSFGGSTNEKLFF
CDR3nt: TGTGCCAGCAGCTTTGGGGGTAGCACTAATGAAAAACTGTTTTTT

j_gene: TRBJ2-1
d_gene: -
v_gene: TRBV9
abundance: -
CDR3aa: CASSVVGQDYNEQFF
CDR3nt: TGTGCCAGCAGCGTAGTGGGCCAAGACTACAATGAGCAGTTCTTC

j_gene: TRBJ2-7
d_gene: TRBD2
v_gene: TRBV3-1/TRBV3-2
abundance: -
CDR3aa: CASSLALGLAAFGEQYF
CDR3nt: TGTGCCAGCAGCCTAGCTCTGGGACTAGCAGCTTTCGGCGAGCAGTACTTC

j_gene: TRBJ1-1
d_gene: -
v_gene: TRBV12-3/TRBV12-4
abundance: -
CDR3aa: CASSPEGTEAFF
CDR3nt: TGTGCCAGCAGTCCTGAGGGCACTGAAGCTTTCTTT

j_gene: TRBJ2-5
d_gene: TRBD1
v_gene: TRBV15
abundance: -
CDR3aa: CATSRDRQGTQYF
CDR3nt: TGTGCCACCAGCAGAGATCGACAGGGAACCCAGTACTTC

j_gene: TRBJ1-6
d_gene: -
v_gene: TRBV7-8
abundance: -
CDR3aa: CASSLTVGPNNSPLHF
CDR3nt: TGTGCCAGCAGCTTAACAGTGGGCCCAAATAATTCACCCCTCCACTTT

j_gene: TRBJ2-7
d_gene: -
v_gene: TRBV6-5
abundance: once
CDR3aa: CASTGDVETYEQYF
CDR3nt: TGTGCCAGCACCGGGGACGTAGAAACCTACGAGCAGTACTTC

j_gene: TRBJ2-3
d_gene: TRBD2
v_gene: TRBV30
abundance: -
CDR3aa: CAWSSGLAGSGDTQYF
CDR3nt: TGTGCCTGGAGTTCGGGACTAGCGGGATCAGGGGATACGCAGTATTTT

j_gene: TRBJ2-7
d_gene: -
v_gene: TRBV7-9
abundance: -
CDR3aa: CASSPGQSPYEQYF
CDR3nt: TGTGCCAGCAGCCCAGGACAGTCACCCTACGAGCAGTACTTC

j_gene: TRBJ1-1
d_gene: -
v_gene: TRBV5-4
abundance: -
CDR3aa: CASSLPGGGQITEAFF
CDR3nt: TGTGCCAGCAGCCTTCCGGGGGGTGGCCAGATCACTGAAGCTTTCTTT

j_gene: TRBJ1-1
d_gene: -
v_gene: TRBV18
abundance: -
CDR3aa: CASSPPEAKGTEAFF
CDR3nt: TGTGCCAGCTCACCACCGGAGGCCAAGGGGACCGAAGCTTTCTTT

j_gene: TRBJ1-5
d_gene: -
v_gene: TRBV12-3/TRBV12-4
abundance: -
CDR3aa: CASSPQVDQPQHF
CDR3nt: TGTGCCAGCAGTCCCCAGGTGGATCAGCCCCAGCATTTT